This T cell receptor beta chain stems from a study of OX40 agonist ivuxolimab in advanced cancers. Looking at the study overall: Patients received intravenous ivuxolimab every 2 weeks at 0.01 to 10 mg/kg.

The data were produced by immunoSEQ multiplex PCR, yet TCRdb's version contains in-frame clones alone and is incomplete. The profile shows some 22,000 clones, around 87% of them singletons. Study-wide results and caveats: Relative to CD4+ cells, CD8+ T cells on average had more expanded clones.

Regarding this clone: Its antigen is still unknown.

In germline, CDR1 is SEHNR, CDR2 FQNEAQ (reference sequence). The ends were cut back, 2 bases at V and 3 bases at J, with 11 bases in the middle. The CDR3 contains 14 residues. The chain links TRBV7-9 to TRBJ2-7, with a weak D call TRBD1 (6 bases). This specimen consisted of CD4+ or CD8+ T cells sorted from blood, obtained in a trial of the OX40 agonist ivuxolimab. This clonotype originated in an adult with an advanced solid tumor such as melanoma, head and neck, liver or kidney cancer. CDR3: CASSLHGGFYEQYF. DNA of the CDR3: TGTGCCAGCAGCTTACATGGGGGCTTCTACGAGCAGTACTTC.